This TCR beta chain is from a study of T-cell reconstitution after alpha-beta-depleted transplantation in children. The study's findings and limits: One year after transplant, T-cell counts and diversity came mostly from newly produced T cells.

The CDR3 contains 16 residues. V dropped 2 bases and J dropped 4 bases, with 16 bases sitting between them. Germline V CDR1 and CDR2: SGHKS, YYEKEE (reference sequence). This clonotype was seen at least ten times. The antigen remains undetermined. Preparation of the TCRbeta library involved a method that used unique molecular identifiers. TCRdb reprocessed the PCR reads with MiXCR, giving one entry per CDR3 protein. Of 330,000 or so distinct CDR3 sequences listed, approximately 7.3% are singletons. The chain combines TRBV5-5 with TRBJ1-3; D is unresolved. The receptor's source is a female patient between 2 and 10 years old who had a stem cell transplant for Fanconi anemia, so the T cells may come from the graft donor. The sample here was peripheral blood, taken 360 days after TCRalphabeta/CD19-depleted stem cell transplant. Here the CDR3 DNA reads TGTGCCAGCAGCTTTGACCTCTGGTCGACAGGAAACACCATATATTTT. It codes for CASSFDLWSTGNTIYF.